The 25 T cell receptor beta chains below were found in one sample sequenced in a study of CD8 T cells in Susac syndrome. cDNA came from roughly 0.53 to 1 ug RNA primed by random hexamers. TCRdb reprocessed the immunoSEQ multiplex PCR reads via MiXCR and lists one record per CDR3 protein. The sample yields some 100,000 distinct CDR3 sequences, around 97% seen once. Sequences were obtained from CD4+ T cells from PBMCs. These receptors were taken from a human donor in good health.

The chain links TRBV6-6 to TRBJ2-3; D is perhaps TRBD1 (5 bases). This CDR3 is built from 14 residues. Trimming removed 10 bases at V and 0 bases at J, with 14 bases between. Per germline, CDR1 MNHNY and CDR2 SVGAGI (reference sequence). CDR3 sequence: CATRRGDSTDTQYF. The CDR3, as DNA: TGTGCCACACGTAGGGGCGATAGCACAGATACGCAGTATTTT.

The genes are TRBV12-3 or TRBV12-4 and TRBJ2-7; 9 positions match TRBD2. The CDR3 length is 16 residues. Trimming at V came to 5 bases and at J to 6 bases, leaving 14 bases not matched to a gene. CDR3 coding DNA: TGTGCCAGCAGTCCCTTAGATCGCGGGAGGGCCGCCGAGCAGTACTTC. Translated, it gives CASSPLDRGRAAEQYF.

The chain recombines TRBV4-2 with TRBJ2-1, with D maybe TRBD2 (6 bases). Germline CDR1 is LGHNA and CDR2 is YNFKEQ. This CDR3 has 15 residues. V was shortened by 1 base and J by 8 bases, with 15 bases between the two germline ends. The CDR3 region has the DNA TGTGCCAGCAGCCAAGTCAAAGGCCAGCGGGATGAGCAGTTCTTC. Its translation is CASSQVKGQRDEQFF.

CDR3 sequence (DNA): TGCAGTGCTAGCCCAATGTGGGATCAGCCCCAGCATTTT. Translated: CSASPMWDQPQHF. V and J are TRBV20-1 and TRBJ1-5; D uncertain. Germline CDR1 and CDR2: DFQATT and SNEGSKA (reference sequence). The CDR3 runs to 13 residues. The V end was cut by 3 bases, the J end by 5 bases, with 11 bases between.

This chain's CDR3 is CASSTGDSTDTQYF. The CDR3 DNA reads as TGCGCCAGCAGCACAGGGGACAGTACAGATACGCAGTATTTT. This chain links TRBV5-1 with TRBJ2-3, with 7 bases matching TRBD1. V lost 4 bases, J lost 3 bases, and 5 bases stayed unmatched. The CDR3 length is 14 residues. Germline V gene lookup returns CDR1 SGHRS and CDR2 YFSETQ. The full variable domain, its missing parts supplied by reference TRBV5-1 and TRBJ2-3, is KAGVTQTPRYLIKTRGQQVTLSCSPISGHRSVSWYQQTPGQGLQFLFEYFSETQRNKGNFPGRFSGRQFSNSRSEMNVSTLELGDSALYLCASSTGDSTDTQYFGPGTRLTVL.

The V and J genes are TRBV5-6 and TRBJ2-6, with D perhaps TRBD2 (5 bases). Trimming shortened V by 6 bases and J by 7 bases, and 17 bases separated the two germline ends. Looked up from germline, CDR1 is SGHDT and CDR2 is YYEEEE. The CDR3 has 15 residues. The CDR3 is CASTSSLSGANVLTF. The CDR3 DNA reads TGTGCCAGCACTTCCAGTCTCTCGGGAGCCAACGTCCTGACTTTC.

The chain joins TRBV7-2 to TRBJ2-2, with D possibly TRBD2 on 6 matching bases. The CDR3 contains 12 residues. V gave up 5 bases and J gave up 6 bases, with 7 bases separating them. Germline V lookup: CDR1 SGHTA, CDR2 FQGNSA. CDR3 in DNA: TGTGCCAGCAGCCGGAGGGCCGGGGAGCTGTTTTTT. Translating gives CASSRRAGELFF.

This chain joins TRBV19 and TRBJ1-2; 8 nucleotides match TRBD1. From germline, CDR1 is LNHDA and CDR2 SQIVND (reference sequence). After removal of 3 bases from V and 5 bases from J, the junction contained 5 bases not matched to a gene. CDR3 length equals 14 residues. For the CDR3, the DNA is TGTGCCAGTAGTATGGGGACAGGACTATATGGCTACACCTTC. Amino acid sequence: CASSMGTGLYGYTF.

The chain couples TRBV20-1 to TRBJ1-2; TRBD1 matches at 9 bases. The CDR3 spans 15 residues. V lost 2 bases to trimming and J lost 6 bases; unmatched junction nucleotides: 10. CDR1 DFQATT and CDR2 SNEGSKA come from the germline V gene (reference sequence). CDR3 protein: CSARPRTGAGNGYTF. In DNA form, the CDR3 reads TGCAGTGCTAGACCGAGGACAGGGGCTGGTAATGGCTACACCTTC.

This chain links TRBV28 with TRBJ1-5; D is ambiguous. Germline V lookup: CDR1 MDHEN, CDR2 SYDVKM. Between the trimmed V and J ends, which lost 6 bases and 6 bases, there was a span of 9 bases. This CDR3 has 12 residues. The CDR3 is CASSSPGQPQHF. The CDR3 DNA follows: TGTGCCAGCAGCTCGCCGGGTCAGCCCCAGCATTTT.

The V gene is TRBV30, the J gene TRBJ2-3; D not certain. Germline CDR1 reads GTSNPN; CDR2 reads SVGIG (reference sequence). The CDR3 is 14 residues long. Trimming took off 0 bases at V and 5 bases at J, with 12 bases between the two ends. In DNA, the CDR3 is TGTGCCTGGAGTGTAACCCTCCTGAGAGATACGCAGTATTTT. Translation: CAWSVTLLRDTQYF.

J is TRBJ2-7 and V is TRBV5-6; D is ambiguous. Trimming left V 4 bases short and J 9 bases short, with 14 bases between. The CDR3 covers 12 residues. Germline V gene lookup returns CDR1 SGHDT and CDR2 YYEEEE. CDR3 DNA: TGTGCCAGCAGCCAACGCTACGACGGGCAGTACTTC. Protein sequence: CASSQRYDGQYF.

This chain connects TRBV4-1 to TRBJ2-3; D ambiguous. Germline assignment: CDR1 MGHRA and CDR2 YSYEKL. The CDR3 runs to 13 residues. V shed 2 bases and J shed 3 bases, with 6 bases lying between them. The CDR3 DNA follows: TGCGCCAGCAGCCAACTCGGGACAGATACGCAGTATTTT. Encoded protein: CASSQLGTDTQYF.

In nucleotides, the CDR3 is TGCAGTGCTCCCCCGACAGGTTTGCAAGAAGAGACCCAGTACTTC. Amino acid sequence: CSAPPTGLQEETQYF. The V gene is TRBV20-1, the J gene TRBJ2-5, with D perhaps matching TRBD1 (6 bases). The CDR3 totals 15 residues. With 5 bases removed from V and 3 bases from J, the gap between germline ends came to 19 bases. Germline V gives CDR1 DFQATT, CDR2 SNEGSKA (reference sequence).

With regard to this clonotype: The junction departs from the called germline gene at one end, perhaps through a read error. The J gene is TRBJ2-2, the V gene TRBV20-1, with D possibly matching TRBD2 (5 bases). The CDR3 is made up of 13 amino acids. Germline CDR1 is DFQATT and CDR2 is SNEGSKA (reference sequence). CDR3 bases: TGCAGTCCGGGGAAAACAAACACCGGAGAGCTGTTTTTT. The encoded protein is CSPGKTNTGELFF.

The DNA of the CDR3 is TGTGCCAGCAGCCTGACAGAGAAGAATTCACCCCTCCACTTT. Translating it yields CASSLTEKNSPLHF. V usage is TRBV12-3 or TRBV12-4 and J usage is TRBJ1-6, with D possibly matching TRBD1 (5 bases). The CDR3 sequence is 14 residues long. V lost 6 bases, J lost 7 bases, and 13 bases lay in between.

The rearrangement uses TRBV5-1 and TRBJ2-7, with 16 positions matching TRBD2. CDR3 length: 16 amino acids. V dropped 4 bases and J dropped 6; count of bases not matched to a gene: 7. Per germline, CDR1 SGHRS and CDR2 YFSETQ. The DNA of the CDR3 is TGCGCCAGCAGCGGGGGACTAGCGGGGGGGCAAAGCGAGCAGTACTTC. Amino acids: CASSGGLAGGQSEQYF.

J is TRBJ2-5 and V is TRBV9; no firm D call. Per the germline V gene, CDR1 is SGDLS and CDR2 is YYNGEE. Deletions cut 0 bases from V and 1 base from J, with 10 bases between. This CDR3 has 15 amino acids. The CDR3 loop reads CASSVGPSPQETQYF. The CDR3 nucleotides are TGTGCCAGCAGCGTAGGGCCCTCACCCCAAGAGACCCAGTACTTC.

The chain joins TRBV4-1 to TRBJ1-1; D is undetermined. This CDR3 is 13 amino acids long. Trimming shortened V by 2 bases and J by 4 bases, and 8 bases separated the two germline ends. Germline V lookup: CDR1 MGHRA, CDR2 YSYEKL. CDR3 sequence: CASSQRMATEAFF. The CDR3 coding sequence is TGCGCCAGCAGCCAACGGATGGCCACTGAAGCTTTCTTT.

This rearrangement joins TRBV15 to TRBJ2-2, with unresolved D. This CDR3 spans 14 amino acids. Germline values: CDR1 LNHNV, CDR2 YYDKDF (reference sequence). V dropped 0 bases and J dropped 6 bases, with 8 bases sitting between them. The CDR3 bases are TGTGCCACCAGCAGAGATCGAAGCCCCGGGGAGCTGTTTTTT. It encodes CATSRDRSPGELFF.

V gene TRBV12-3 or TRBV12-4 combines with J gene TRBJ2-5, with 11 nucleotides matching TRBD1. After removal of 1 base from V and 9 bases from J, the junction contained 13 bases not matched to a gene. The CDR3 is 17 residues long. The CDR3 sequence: CASSLEGGTGGRSAQYF. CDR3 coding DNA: TGTGCCAGCAGTTTAGAGGGGGGGACAGGGGGGCGGTCGGCCCAGTACTTC.

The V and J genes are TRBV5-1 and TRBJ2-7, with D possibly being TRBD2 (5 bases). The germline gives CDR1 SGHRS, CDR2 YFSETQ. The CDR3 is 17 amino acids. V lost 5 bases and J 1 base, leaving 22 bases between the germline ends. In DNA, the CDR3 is TGCGCCAGCAGTTTGACCCGGCAACAGCGAGGGTCCTACGAGCAGTACTTC. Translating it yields CASSLTRQQRGSYEQYF.

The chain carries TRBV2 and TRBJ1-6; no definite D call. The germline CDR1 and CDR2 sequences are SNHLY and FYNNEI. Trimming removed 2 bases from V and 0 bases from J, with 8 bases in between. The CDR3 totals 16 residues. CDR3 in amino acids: CASSELGSSYNSPLHF. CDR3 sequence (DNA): TGTGCCAGCAGTGAACTCGGGAGCTCCTATAATTCACCCCTCCACTTT.

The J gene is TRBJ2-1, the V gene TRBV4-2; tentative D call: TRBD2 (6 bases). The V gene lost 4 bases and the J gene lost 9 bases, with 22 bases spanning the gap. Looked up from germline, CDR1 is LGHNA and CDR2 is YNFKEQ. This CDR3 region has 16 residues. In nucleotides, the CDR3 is TGTGCCAGCAGCCGGGCGGGGCAAGGAGAGGAGAGTGAGCAGTTCTTC. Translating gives CASSRAGQGEESEQFF.

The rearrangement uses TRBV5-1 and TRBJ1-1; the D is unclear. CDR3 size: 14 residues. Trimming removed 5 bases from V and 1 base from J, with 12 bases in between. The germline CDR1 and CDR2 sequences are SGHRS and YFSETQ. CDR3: CASSPGLTNTEAFF. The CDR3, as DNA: TGCGCCAGCAGTCCCGGACTGACGAACACTGAAGCTTTCTTT.